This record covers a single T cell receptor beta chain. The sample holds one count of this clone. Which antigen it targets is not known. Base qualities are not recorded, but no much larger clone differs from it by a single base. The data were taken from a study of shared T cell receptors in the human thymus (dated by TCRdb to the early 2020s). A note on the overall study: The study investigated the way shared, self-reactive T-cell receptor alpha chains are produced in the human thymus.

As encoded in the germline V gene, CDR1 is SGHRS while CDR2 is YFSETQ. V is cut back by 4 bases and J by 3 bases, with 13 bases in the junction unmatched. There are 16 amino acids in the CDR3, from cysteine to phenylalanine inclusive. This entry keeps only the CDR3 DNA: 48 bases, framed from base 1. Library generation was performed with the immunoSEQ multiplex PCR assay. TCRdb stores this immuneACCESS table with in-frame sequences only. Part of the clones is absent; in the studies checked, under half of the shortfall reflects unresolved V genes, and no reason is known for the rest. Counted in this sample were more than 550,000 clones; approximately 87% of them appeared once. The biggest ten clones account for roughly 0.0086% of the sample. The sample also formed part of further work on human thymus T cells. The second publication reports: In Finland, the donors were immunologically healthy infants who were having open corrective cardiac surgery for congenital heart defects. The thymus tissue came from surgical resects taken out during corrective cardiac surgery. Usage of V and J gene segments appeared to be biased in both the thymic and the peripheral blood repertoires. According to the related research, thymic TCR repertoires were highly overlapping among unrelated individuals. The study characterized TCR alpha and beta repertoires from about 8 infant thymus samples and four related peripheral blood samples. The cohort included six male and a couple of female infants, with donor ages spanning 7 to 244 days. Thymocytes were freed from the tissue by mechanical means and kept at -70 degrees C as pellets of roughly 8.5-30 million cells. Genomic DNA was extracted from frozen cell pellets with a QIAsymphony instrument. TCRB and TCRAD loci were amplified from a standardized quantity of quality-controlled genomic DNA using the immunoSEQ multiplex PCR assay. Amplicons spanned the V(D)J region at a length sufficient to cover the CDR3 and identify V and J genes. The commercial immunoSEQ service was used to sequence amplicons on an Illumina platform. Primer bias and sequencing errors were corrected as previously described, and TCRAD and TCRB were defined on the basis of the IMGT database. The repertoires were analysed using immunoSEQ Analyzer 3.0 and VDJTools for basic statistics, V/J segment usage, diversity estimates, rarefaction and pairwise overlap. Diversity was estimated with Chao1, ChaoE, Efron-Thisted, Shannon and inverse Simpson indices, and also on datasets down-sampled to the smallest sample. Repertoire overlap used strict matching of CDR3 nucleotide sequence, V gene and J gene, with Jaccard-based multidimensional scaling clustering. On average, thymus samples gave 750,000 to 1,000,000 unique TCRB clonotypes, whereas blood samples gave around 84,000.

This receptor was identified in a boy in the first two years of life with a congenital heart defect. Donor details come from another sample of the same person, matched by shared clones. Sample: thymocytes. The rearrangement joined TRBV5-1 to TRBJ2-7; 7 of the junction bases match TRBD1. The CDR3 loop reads CASSPNPHRGYYEQYF. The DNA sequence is TGCGCCAGCAGCCCAAACCCGCACAGGGGATACTACGAGCAGTACTTC.